The rows below give T cell receptor beta chains drawn from one sample of a study of shared clonotypes between healthy human individuals. Some clones are missing from TCRdb's copy, which holds only in-frame ones; the method was immunoSEQ multiplex PCR. The sample has about 960,000 clones; less than 85% are singletons. Sequenced input: memory CD4+ T cells sorted from blood. Receptors were obtained from a man aged 18-30 years in good health. Both conserved end residues are part of each CDR3. The D gene is left open where the match is weak. Clone size appears in some rows only: once, few, many, or a class for an expanded clone.

d_call: TRBD1; j_call: TRBJ1-6; clone_size: .; v_call: TRBV2; cdr3_aa: CATLTRQGENSPLHF; cdr3_nt: TGTGCCACTCTAACAAGACAGGGGGAAAATTCACCCCTCCACTTT
d_call: .; j_call: TRBJ2-3; clone_size: .; v_call: TRBV7-9; cdr3_aa: CASSLIGPSTDTQYF; cdr3_nt: TGTGCCAGCAGCTTAATTGGCCCTAGCACAGATACGCAGTATTTT
d_call: .; j_call: TRBJ2-7; clone_size: .; v_call: TRBV11-2; cdr3_aa: CASSLGALYEQYF; cdr3_nt: TGTGCCAGCAGCTTAGGTGCCCTCTACGAGCAGTACTTC
d_call: TRBD2; j_call: TRBJ2-2; clone_size: .; v_call: TRBV11-3; cdr3_aa: CASSLVAAGAPGELFF; cdr3_nt: TGTGCCAGCAGCTTAGTCGCCGCGGGAGCCCCCGGGGAGCTGTTTTTT
d_call: .; j_call: TRBJ1-1; clone_size: .; v_call: TRBV29-1; cdr3_aa: CSVKDGGANTEAFF; cdr3_nt: TGCAGCGTTAAAGACGGAGGGGCGAACACTGAAGCTTTCTTT
d_call: TRBD1; j_call: TRBJ1-1; clone_size: once; v_call: TRBV7-8; cdr3_aa: CASSLGTGADTEAFF; cdr3_nt: TGTGCCAGCAGCTTAGGAACAGGGGCGGACACTGAAGCTTTCTTT
d_call: TRBD1; j_call: TRBJ2-3; clone_size: .; v_call: TRBV6-5; cdr3_aa: CASKTGVSTDTQYF; cdr3_nt: TGTGCCAGCAAAACAGGGGTGAGCACAGATACGCAGTATTTT
d_call: TRBD1; j_call: TRBJ2-7; clone_size: once; v_call: TRBV5-1; cdr3_aa: CASSHFGTVSYEQYF; cdr3_nt: TGCGCCAGCAGCCATTTCGGGACAGTCTCCTACGAGCAGTACTTC
d_call: .; j_call: TRBJ1-1; clone_size: .; v_call: TRBV2; cdr3_aa: CASNFRGTEAFF; cdr3_nt: TGTGCCAGCAACTTCAGGGGCACTGAAGCTTTCTTT
d_call: .; j_call: TRBJ2-2; clone_size: few; v_call: TRBV5-1; cdr3_aa: CASSLDRANTGELFF; cdr3_nt: TGCGCCAGCAGCTTGGACAGGGCAAACACCGGGGAGCTGTTTTTT
d_call: TRBD2; j_call: TRBJ2-1; clone_size: .; v_call: TRBV29-1; cdr3_aa: CSATRLARNEQFF; cdr3_nt: TGCAGCGCCACCAGACTAGCGCGAAATGAGCAGTTCTTC
d_call: TRBD1; j_call: TRBJ2-7; clone_size: .; v_call: TRBV4-1; cdr3_aa: CASSQRTGGPYEQYF; cdr3_nt: TGCGCCAGCAGCCAACGGACAGGGGGGCCCTACGAGCAGTACTTC
d_call: TRBD2; j_call: TRBJ2-7; clone_size: .; v_call: TRBV30; cdr3_aa: CAWSPGLVPYYEQYF; cdr3_nt: TGTGCCTGGAGTCCGGGACTAGTGCCGTACTACGAGCAGTACTTC
d_call: .; j_call: TRBJ2-5; clone_size: .; v_call: TRBV6-6; cdr3_aa: CAISESRASGETQYF; cdr3_nt: TGTGCCATCAGTGAGTCGCGCGCCTCGGGCGAGACCCAGTACTTC
d_call: TRBD1; j_call: TRBJ1-2; clone_size: .; v_call: TRBV7-2; cdr3_aa: CASSLGFDRGDYGYTF; cdr3_nt: TGTGCCAGCAGCTTAGGCTTTGACAGGGGAGACTATGGCTACACCTTC
d_call: TRBD2; j_call: TRBJ2-3; clone_size: .; v_call: TRBV7-9; cdr3_aa: CASSLGLAGVDTQYF; cdr3_nt: TGTGCCAGCAGCCTGGGACTAGCGGGAGTAGATACGCAGTATTTT
d_call: .; j_call: TRBJ1-3; clone_size: .; v_call: TRBV4-2; cdr3_aa: CASSQADRSSGNTIYF; cdr3_nt: TGTGCCAGCAGCCAAGCCGACAGGAGCTCTGGAAACACCATATATTTT
d_call: TRBD1; j_call: TRBJ1-5; clone_size: .; v_call: TRBV18; cdr3_aa: CASSPGQRNNQPQHF; cdr3_nt: TGTGCCAGCTCACCGGGACAGAGAAACAATCAGCCCCAGCATTTT
d_call: TRBD2; j_call: TRBJ2-5; clone_size: .; v_call: TRBV5-4; cdr3_aa: CASSLAASGGQETQYF; cdr3_nt: TGTGCCAGCAGCTTGGCGGCTAGCGGGGGCCAAGAGACCCAGTACTTC
d_call: .; j_call: TRBJ2-3; clone_size: once; v_call: TRBV7-8; cdr3_aa: CASSPWSADTQYF; cdr3_nt: TGTGCCAGCAGCCCTTGGTCTGCAGATACGCAGTATTTT
d_call: .; j_call: TRBJ2-6; clone_size: .; v_call: TRBV29-1; cdr3_aa: CSVPLGSGANVLTF; cdr3_nt: TGCAGCGTTCCCCTCGGCTCTGGGGCCAACGTCCTGACTTTC
d_call: .; j_call: TRBJ1-1; clone_size: once; v_call: TRBV5-1; cdr3_aa: CASSLGVLNTEAFF; cdr3_nt: TGCGCCAGCAGCTTGGGAGTTTTGAACACTGAAGCTTTCTTT
d_call: TRBD2; j_call: TRBJ2-1; clone_size: .; v_call: TRBV6-1; cdr3_aa: CASSEGWGGQFF; cdr3_nt: TGTGCCAGCAGTGAAGGTTGGGGGGGACAGTTCTTC